These T cell receptor beta chains were read from a single sample in a study of T cell responses to AZD1222 COVID-19 vaccine. Sequenced by immunoSEQ multiplex PCR; TCRdb stores in-frame clones only, minus some. The repertoire holds some 160,000 clones, with 88% as singletons. The starting material was peripheral blood, obtained on day 0 of AZD1222 vaccination. The source of these receptors is an adult in good health. CDR3s include the opening cysteine and the closing phenylalanine or tryptophan. The D gene is left open where the match is weak. Clone size is stated in some rows and not others, as once, few, many or a class when expanded.

>NA|TRBD2|TRBV9|TRBJ2-3
TGTGCCAGCACCCGAGGGCTAGCGGGAGACGATACGCAGTATTTT
CASTRGLAGDDTQYF
>once|NA|TRBV5-6|TRBJ1-2
TGTGCCAGCAGCCGGGAGGGGGGCTACACCTTC
CASSREGGYTF
>NA|NA|TRBV5-1|TRBJ2-5
TGCGCCAGCAGCTTGGGGTCACAGGGCAAGGAGACCCAGTACTTC
CASSLGSQGKETQYF
>NA|NA|TRBV6-4|TRBJ2-2
TGTGCCAGCAGTGAAAAAGTTTTCACCGGGGAGCTGTTTTTT
CASSEKVFTGELFF
>once|NA|TRBV7-6|TRBJ2-7
TGTGCCAGCAGCTTTGGGTCAGGTTCGGGCGACGAGCAGTACTTC
CASSFGSGSGDEQYF
>NA|TRBD2|TRBV5-5|TRBJ2-1
TGTGCCAGCAGTCCCGGGGGGACTGGGGAGTTCTTC
CASSPGGTGEFF
>NA|NA|TRBV6-5|TRBJ1-2
TGTGCCAGCAGTTACGAACAGAACTATGGCTACACCTTC
CASSYEQNYGYTF
>few|NA|TRBV5-4|TRBJ1-3
TGTGCCAGCAGCTTGGAGGGCCCGGCGGGAAACACCATATATTTT
CASSLEGPAGNTIYF
>NA|TRBD2|TRBV7-2|TRBJ2-4
TGTGCCAGCAGCCCTGGCGGGGGGGACATTCAGTACTTC
CASSPGGGDIQYF
>NA|TRBD2|TRBV7-9|TRBJ2-1
TGTGCCAGCCTACCTCGGCGGGTAGCGGGAATCTACAATGAGCAGTTCTTC
CASLPRRVAGIYNEQFF
>NA|NA|TRBV6-2/TRBV6-3|TRBJ1-2
TGTGCCAGCAGTTACACGCGCTATGGCTACACCTTC
CASSYTRYGYTF
>NA|NA|TRBV7-2|TRBJ2-7
TGTGCCAGCAGCTTAAACGCAGGGAACTACGAGCAGTACTTC
CASSLNAGNYEQYF
>NA|TRBD1|TRBV5-4|TRBJ2-3
TGTGCCAGCAGCTTGCAGGGGGCCACAGATACGCAGTATTTT
CASSLQGATDTQYF
>NA|NA|TRBV27|TRBJ2-7
TGTGCCAGCAGTTTACGGGCTTACGCGTACGAGCAGTACTTC
CASSLRAYAYEQYF
>NA|TRBD1|TRBV27|TRBJ2-3
TGTGCCAGCAGGTGGACAGGGTCCCTCAGCTCCACAGATACGCAGTATTTT
CASRWTGSLSSTDTQYF
>NA|NA|TRBV2|TRBJ1-5
TGTGCCAGCAGTGTAGCAGGGAATCAGCCCCAGCATTTT
CASSVAGNQPQHF
>once|NA|TRBV5-4|TRBJ2-1
TGTGCCAGCAGCTTCACCGGGGGAGGTGAGCAGTTCTTC
CASSFTGGGEQFF
>NA|NA|TRBV7-2|TRBJ1-6
TGTGCCAGCAGCTTCACAGGGAGGTCCTATAATTCACCCCTCCACTTT
CASSFTGRSYNSPLHF
>NA|NA|TRBV30|TRBJ2-5
TGTGCCTGGAGTTTTGGGGGGCGAAAAGAGACCCAGTACTTC
CAWSFGGRKETQYF
>NA|NA|TRBV28|TRBJ1-1
TGTGCCAGCAGTTCCCCGGGAGGGACGAACACTGAAGCTTTCTTT
CASSSPGGTNTEAFF
>NA|TRBD2|TRBV27|TRBJ2-2
TGTGCCAGCAGTTTCATTGGGCCCGTGGGGGGGACGGTAGCCGGGGAGCTGTTTTTT
CASSFIGPVGGTVAGELFF
>NA|NA|TRBV4-1|TRBJ1-3
TGCGCCAGCAGCCATAACCGGGGGGACACCATATATTTT
CASSHNRGDTIYF
>once|NA|TRBV7-6|TRBJ1-1
TGTGCCAGCAGCTTAGGTCCCGGGAACACTGAAGCTTTCTTT
CASSLGPGNTEAFF
>once|TRBD2|TRBV5-8|TRBJ2-1
TGTGCCACCTCTGGAACTAGCGGGTACAATGAGCAGTTCTTC
CATSGTSGYNEQFF
>NA|NA|TRBV11-2|TRBJ1-5
TGTGCCAGCAGCTTAGGGAGGGGCAATCAGCCCCAGCATTTT
CASSLGRGNQPQHF
>NA|NA|TRBV3-1/TRBV3-2|TRBJ1-2
TGTGCCAGCAGCCCCGACATAAACTATGGCTACACCTTC
CASSPDINYGYTF